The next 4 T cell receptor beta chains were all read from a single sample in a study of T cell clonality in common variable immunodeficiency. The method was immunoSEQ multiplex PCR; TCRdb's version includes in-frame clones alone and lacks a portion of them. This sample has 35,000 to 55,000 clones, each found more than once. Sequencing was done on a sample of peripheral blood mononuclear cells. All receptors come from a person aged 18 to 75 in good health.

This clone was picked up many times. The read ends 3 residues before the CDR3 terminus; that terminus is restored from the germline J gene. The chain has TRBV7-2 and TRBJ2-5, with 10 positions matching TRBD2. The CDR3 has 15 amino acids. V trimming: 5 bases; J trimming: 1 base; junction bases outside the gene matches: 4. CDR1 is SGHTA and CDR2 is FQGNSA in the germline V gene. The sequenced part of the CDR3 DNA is TGTGCCAGCAGCCCGGGACTAGCGCTCCAAGAGACC. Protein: CASSPGLALQET. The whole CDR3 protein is CASSPGLALQETQYF.

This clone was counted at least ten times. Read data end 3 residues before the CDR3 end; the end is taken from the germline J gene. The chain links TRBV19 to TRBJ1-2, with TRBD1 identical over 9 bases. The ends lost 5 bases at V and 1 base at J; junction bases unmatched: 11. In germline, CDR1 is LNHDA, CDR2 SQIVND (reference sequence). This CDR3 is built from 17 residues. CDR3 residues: CASSGTGQGGINYGYTF. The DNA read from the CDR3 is TGTGCCAGTAGTGGTACGGGACAGGGAGGGATTAACTATGGC.

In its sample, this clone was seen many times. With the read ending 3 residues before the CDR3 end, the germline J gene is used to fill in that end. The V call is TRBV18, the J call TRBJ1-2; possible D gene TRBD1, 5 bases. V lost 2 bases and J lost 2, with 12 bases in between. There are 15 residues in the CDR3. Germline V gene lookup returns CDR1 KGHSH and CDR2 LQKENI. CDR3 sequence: CASSPTAGFNYGYTF. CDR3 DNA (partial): TGTGCCAGCTCACCAACGGCAGGGTTCAACTATGGC.

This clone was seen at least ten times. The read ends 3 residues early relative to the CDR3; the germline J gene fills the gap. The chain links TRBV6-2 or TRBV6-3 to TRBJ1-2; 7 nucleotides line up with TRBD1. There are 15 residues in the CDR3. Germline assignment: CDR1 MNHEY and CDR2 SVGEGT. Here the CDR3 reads CASSYQETGRLRYTF. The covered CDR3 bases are TGTGCCAGCAGTTACCAAGAGACAGGGAGGTTGCGC.